This TCR beta chain comes out of a study of blood T cell repertoires in COVID-19. Overall study context: The United States, Italy and Spain supplied acute and convalescent COVID-19 samples.

Generated by immunoSEQ multiplex PCR, the TCRdb table keeps only in-frame clones and is missing some. The profile covers approximately 110,000 clones, with more than 60% appearing a single time and under 25% taken by the ten largest. This CDR3 comprises 15 residues. Germline values: CDR1 MNHEY, CDR2 SMNVEV (reference sequence). V was trimmed by 4 bases and J by 6 bases, leaving 16 bases between them. The V gene is TRBV27, the J gene TRBJ2-1; D is possibly TRBD2 (7 bases). The TCR comes from a man between 65 and 80 years old with active or convalescent COVID-19. The sequenced sample was peripheral blood. In nucleotides, the CDR3 is TGTGCCAGCAGTTCTGCGGGGGCCGGAGGCAATGAGCAGTTCTTC. This gives the protein CASSSAGAGGNEQFF.